The 3 T cell receptor beta chains listed next were all sequenced from one sample in a study of blood T cell repertoires in COVID-19. The assay was immunoSEQ multiplex PCR, and TCRdb's table has in-frame clones only and misses some. The sample has some 150,000 clones; 80% to 85% are singletons. Sequencing was performed on peripheral blood. The receptors shown here come from a woman aged 60-75 years with acute or convalescent COVID-19.

The chain combines TRBV7-2 with TRBJ2-7, with D uncertain. This CDR3 spans 14 amino acids. Germline CDR1 SGHTA, CDR2 FQGNSA. Deletions cut 10 bases from V and 6 bases from J, with 22 bases between. The CDR3 nucleotides are TGTGCCAAGAGGCGGAGCAAATGCCTGGTCGAGCAGTACTTC. Translation: CAKRRSKCLVEQYF.

This chain connects TRBV7-2 to TRBJ2-2; TRBD2 might be the D (5 bases). The length of the CDR3 is 12 residues. Germline V gene sequence: CDR1 SGHTA, CDR2 FQGNSA. V lost 5 bases to trimming and J lost 6 bases, with 7 bases between them. CDR3 region: CASSLGAGELFF. The CDR3 nucleotides read TGTGCCAGCAGCCTGGGAGCCGGGGAGCTGTTTTTT.

The chain uses TRBV4-1 and TRBJ1-2; perhaps TRBD1 as D (5 bases). Trimming took 0 bases from V and 1 from J, leaving 9 bases between them. Germline lookup yields CDR1 MGHRA and CDR2 YSYEKL. The CDR3 runs to 15 residues. The CDR3 is CASSQEATVNYGYTF. The DNA of the CDR3 is TGCGCCAGCAGCCAAGAAGCGACAGTTAACTATGGCTACACCTTC.